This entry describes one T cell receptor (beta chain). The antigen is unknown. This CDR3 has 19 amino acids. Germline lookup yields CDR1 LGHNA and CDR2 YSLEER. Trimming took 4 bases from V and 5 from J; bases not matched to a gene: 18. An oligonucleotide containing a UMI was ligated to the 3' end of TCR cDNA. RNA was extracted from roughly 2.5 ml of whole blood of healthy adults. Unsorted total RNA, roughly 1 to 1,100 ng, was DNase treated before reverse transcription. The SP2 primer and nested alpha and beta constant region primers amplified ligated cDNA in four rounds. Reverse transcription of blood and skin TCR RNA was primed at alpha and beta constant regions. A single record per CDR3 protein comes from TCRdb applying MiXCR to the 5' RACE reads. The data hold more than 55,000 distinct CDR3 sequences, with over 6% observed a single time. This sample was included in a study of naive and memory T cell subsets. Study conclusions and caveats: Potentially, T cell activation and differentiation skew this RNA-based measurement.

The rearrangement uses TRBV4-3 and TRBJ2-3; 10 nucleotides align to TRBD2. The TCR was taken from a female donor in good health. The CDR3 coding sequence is TGCGCCAGCAGCCCCCTAATAGCGGGGGGCCGAGTCGGGGAAGATACGCAGTATTTT. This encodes CASSPLIAGGRVGEDTQYF.